The 15 T cell receptor beta chains in this list originate from one sample, sequenced in a study of regulatory T cells in long-lasting Graves disease. Building the TCR beta libraries relied on iRepertoire HTBI primers, and CDR3 regions underwent Arm-PCR. TCRdb called the multiplex PCR reads again in MiXCR, with one record for every CDR3 protein. This table has a few hundred thousand distinct CDR3 sequences, 15% to 20% appearing once. The time point is: newly diagnosed GD, antithyroid drugs for less than 3 months. RNA from PBMCs was the source of the TCR library. Another study also made use of these data, one on T cells in Graves' hyperthyroidism and ophthalmopathy.

The input for sequencing was peripheral blood mononuclear cells (PBMCs), taken at new diagnosis, from a patient treated with antithyroid drugs. These receptors were collected from a woman aged 25 to 39 with Graves disease.

This clonotype has more than one count but fewer than ten. The chain employs TRBV15 and TRBJ1-4; the D is unclear. Per germline, CDR1 LNHNV and CDR2 YYDKDF (reference sequence). The CDR3 sequence is 14 residues long. V was cut by 0 bases and J by 11 bases, with 13 bases left in between. CDR3 sequence (DNA): TGTGCCACCAGCAGAGATCGGACGAGTGCGAAACTGTTTTTT. Translating gives CATSRDRTSAKLFF.

A few counts support this clonotype. The genes are TRBV25-1 and TRBJ1-1; no firm D call. The CDR3 spans 14 residues. The ends were cut back, 2 bases at V and 1 base at J, with 8 bases in the middle. Germline values: CDR1 MGHDK, CDR2 SYGVNS. The CDR3 nucleotides are TGTGCCAGCAGTGAAGGGTGGGGGAACACTGAAGCTTTCTTT. Protein sequence: CASSEGWGNTEAFF.

At least ten counts were recorded for this clonotype. The chain combines TRBV2 with TRBJ2-3, with 9 positions matching TRBD2. The J call may not be correct, given that the DNA end is closer to TRBJ2-5. The CDR3 sequence is 13 residues long. The germline V gene has CDR1 SNHLY and CDR2 FYNNEI. The CDR3 loop reads CASMVGLAQTQYF. In DNA form, the CDR3 reads TGTGCCAGTATGGTGGGACTAGCACAGACCCAGTACTTC.

V gene TRBV28 combines with J gene TRBJ2-7, with 8 bases lining up with TRBD2. Trimming at V came to 4 bases and at J to 4 bases, leaving 15 bases not matched to a gene. Germline V CDR1 and CDR2: MDHEN, SYDVKM. The CDR3 runs to 17 residues. CDR3 sequence (DNA): TGTGCCAGCAGTTCGCTGGGGCGAGCGGGAGAAAGGTACGAGCAGTACTTC. Translating it yields CASSSLGRAGERYEQYF. Based on the CDR3 plus reference TRBV28 and TRBJ2-7, the full variable domain is DVKVTQSSRYLVKRTGEKVFLECVQDMDHENMFWYRQDPGLGLRLIYFSYDVKMKEKGDIPEGYSVSREKKERFSLILESASTNQTSMYLCASSSLGRAGERYEQYFGPGTRLTVT.

This clonotype was seen repeatedly, ten times or more. The rearrangement uses TRBV20-1 and TRBJ1-5, with TRBD1 as a possible D gene (5 bases). Germline lookup yields CDR1 DFQATT and CDR2 SNEGSKA (reference sequence). The CDR3 has 15 residues. The germline V and J ends were trimmed by 3 bases and 0 bases, with 12 bases remaining between them. CDR3 sequence: CSARSDGASNQPQHF. In DNA, the CDR3 is TGCAGTGCTAGGTCTGATGGGGCTAGCAATCAGCCCCAGCATTTT.

The V gene is TRBV18, the J gene TRBJ2-5; maybe TRBD1 (5 bases). Trimming pared 0 bases from V and 5 bases from J, leaving 10 bases between. Germline CDR1 is KGHSH and CDR2 is LQKENI. This CDR3 spans 14 amino acids. CDR3 in amino acids: CASSPPTGLETQYF. CDR3 in DNA: TGTGCCAGCTCACCACCAACAGGTCTGGAGACCCAGTACTTC.

There are many counts of this clonotype. This chain connects TRBV4-2 to TRBJ1-3; D gene uncertain. Per the germline V gene, CDR1 is LGHNA and CDR2 is YNFKEQ. The CDR3 consists of 14 residues. V was trimmed by 4 bases and J by 0 bases, leaving 7 bases between them. CDR3 region: CASSLGSSGNTIYF. In DNA form, the CDR3 reads TGTGCCAGCAGCCTAGGGAGCTCTGGAAACACCATATATTTT.

This clonotype has ten or more counts. The chain employs TRBV5-1 and TRBJ1-1; the match to TRBD1 covers 9 bases. CDR3 size: 14 residues. Losses at the gene ends were 4 bases for V and 5 bases for J; bases not matched to a gene: 6. In germline, CDR1 is SGHRS, CDR2 YFSETQ. CDR3: CASSLRDRVTEAFF. The DNA of the CDR3 is TGCGCCAGCAGCCTCCGGGACAGGGTGACTGAAGCTTTCTTT. Full variable domain (rest looked up from reference TRBV5-1 and TRBJ1-1): KAGVTQTPRYLIKTRGQQVTLSCSPISGHRSVSWYQQTPGQGLQFLFEYFSETQRNKGNFPGRFSGRQFSNSRSEMNVSTLELGDSALYLCASSLRDRVTEAFFGQGTRLTVV.

Note on this clonotype: This sequence may be a read error, since a much larger clone differs from it by one base. This chain uses TRBV5-1 with TRBJ2-5; weak D call: TRBD2 (5 bases). The CDR3 has 12 amino acids. Trimming cost V 6 bases and J 8 bases, with 14 bases left between them. The germline gives CDR1 SGHRS, CDR2 YFSETQ. The CDR3 bases are TGCGCCAGCACCGACACCGGGGTTACCCAGTACTTC. Amino acid sequence: CASTDTGVTQYF.

The V gene is TRBV7-2, the J gene TRBJ1-2; a weak D match, TRBD1 (6 bases). Trimming took 3 bases from V and 4 from J, leaving 12 bases between them. This CDR3 has 14 residues. Germline V gene sequence: CDR1 SGHTA, CDR2 FQGNSA. CDR3 protein: CASSLDSGGYGYTF. The CDR3 DNA sequence: TGTGCCAGCAGCTTGGACAGTGGAGGCTATGGCTACACCTTC.

In its sample, this clonotype was seen many times. The chain links TRBV18 to TRBJ2-1; D remains ambiguous. The CDR3 contains 12 residues. Germline V gene data show CDR1 as KGHSH and CDR2 as LQKENI. Deletions cut 3 bases from V and 8 bases from J, with 8 bases between. CDR3 residues: CASSPPSDEQFF. CDR3 nucleotides: TGTGCCAGCTCACCCCCCAGCGATGAGCAGTTCTTC.

As concerns this clonotype: A read error is the likely source, as a far larger clone sits one nucleotide away. The J gene is TRBJ1-1, the V gene TRBV7-3; the D is unclear. The length of the CDR3 is 14 residues. The V gene lost 2 bases and the J gene lost 1 base, with 8 bases spanning the gap. Germline V CDR1 and CDR2: SGHTA, FQGTGA. The DNA of the CDR3 is TGTGCCAGCAGCTTAGACCCCACGAACACTGAAGCTTTCTTT. It yields the protein CASSLDPTNTEAFF.

This clonotype was detected ten times or more. The chain has TRBV3-1 and TRBJ1-2, with a weak D call TRBD1 (5 bases). Germline V lookup: CDR1 LGHDT, CDR2 YNNKEL (reference sequence). Deletions cut 1 base from V and 8 bases from J, with 14 bases between. CDR3 length: 14 amino acids. The CDR3, as DNA: TGTGCCAGCAGCCAAGTTAGGGACCCGTCGGGCTACACCTTC. It specifies CASSQVRDPSGYTF.

This clonotype was counted many times. The chain recombines TRBV7-9 with TRBJ1-5, with TRBD1 matching 11 bases. CDR1 is SEHNR and CDR2 is FQNEAQ in the germline V gene (reference sequence). The CDR3 contains 17 residues. V shed 5 bases, J shed 3 bases, and the junction held 9 bases outside the gene matches. CDR3 in amino acids: CASSPGAGQGANQPQHF. The DNA of the CDR3 is TGTGCCAGCAGCCCGGGGGCCGGACAGGGGGCCAATCAGCCCCAGCATTTT.

This clonotype ranks as medium-sized. The chain carries TRBV7-8 and TRBJ1-1, with 8 positions matching TRBD1. This CDR3 is built from 17 residues. CDR1 and CDR2 from the germline V gene are SGHVS and FQNEAQ. V lost 5 bases and J lost 0; bases outside the gene matches: 11. The CDR3 DNA sequence: TGTGCCAGCAGCCAGCAGTTGACAGGGGATTTGAACACTGAAGCTTTCTTT. The encoded protein is CASSQQLTGDLNTEAFF.